These 10 T cell receptor beta chains were sequenced from one sample in a study of T-cell memory formation after mild COVID-19. In TCRdb, the 5' RACE reads were re-called with MiXCR into one record per CDR3 protein. The sample holds approximately 54,000 distinct CDR3 sequences; 10% to 15% are singletons and the top ten take around 26%. What was sequenced was PBMCs or a T cell subset sorted from them (not recorded which). The receptor set was obtained from a young man who had mild COVID-19 (a few samples of this study predate the infection). Cell type and time point are not known.

V usage is TRBV4-3 and J usage is TRBJ1-2; no definite D call. Germline loops: CDR1 LGHNA, CDR2 YSLEER. V was clipped by 0 bases and J by 2 bases, with 7 bases between them. This CDR3 has 14 residues. CDR3 region: CASSQEGRNYGYTF. As DNA, the CDR3 is TGCGCCAGCAGCCAAGAAGGCAGAAACTATGGCTACACCTTC.

This clonotype was found a few times. The J gene is TRBJ1-4, the V gene TRBV5-1; a weak D match, TRBD1 (5 bases). The ends were cut back, 0 bases at V and 4 bases at J, with 10 bases in the middle. CDR3 size: 15 residues. Germline CDR1 SGHRS, CDR2 YFSETQ. The CDR3 reads CASSLGQGNNEKLFF. As DNA, the CDR3 is TGCGCCAGCAGCTTGGGGCAGGGAAATAATGAAAAACTGTTTTTT.

This clonotype was seen at least ten times. This chain uses TRBV18 with TRBJ2-1, with 7 positions matching TRBD2. J lost 11 bases, V lost 3 bases, and 4 bases had no gene match. This CDR3 region has 12 residues. The germline CDR1 and CDR2 sequences are KGHSH and LQKENI. The CDR3 is CASSPQGGQQFF. The CDR3 nucleotides read TGTGCCAGCTCACCGCAGGGAGGGCAGCAGTTCTTC.

This clonotype has a handful of counts. V is TRBV6-6 and J is TRBJ1-1; no clear D. The CDR3 runs 13 residues. Per the germline V gene, CDR1 is MNHNY and CDR2 is SVGAGI (reference sequence). Trimming left V 3 bases short and J 3 bases short, with 8 bases between. CDR3 residues: CASSYVPDTEAFF. CDR3 in DNA: TGTGCCAGCAGTTATGTGCCTGACACTGAAGCTTTCTTT.

V usage is TRBV5-1 and J usage is TRBJ2-5; possibly TRBD2 for D (6 bases). The germline V gene encodes CDR1 SGHRS and CDR2 YFSETQ. Trimming cost V 0 bases and J 2 bases, with 14 bases left between them. This CDR3 spans 16 amino acids. CDR3 nucleotide sequence: TGCGCCAGCAGCTTGGGAGGTAGTAGCGGACAAGAGACCCAGTACTTC. Translation gives CASSLGGSSGQETQYF.

This clonotype was counted at least ten times. The J gene is TRBJ2-1, the V gene TRBV20-1; the D gene is possibly TRBD1 (6 bases). The CDR3 has 15 amino acids. V dropped 0 bases and J dropped 2 bases, with 11 bases sitting between them. Germline lookup yields CDR1 DFQATT and CDR2 SNEGSKA (reference sequence). The CDR3 nucleotides read TGCAGTGCTAGAGATCAGGGACAAGCCTACAATGAGCAGTTCTTC. This translates into CSARDQGQAYNEQFF.

The V and J genes are TRBV18 and TRBJ1-1, with D possibly matching TRBD1 (5 bases). Looked up from germline, CDR1 is KGHSH and CDR2 is LQKENI. The CDR3 is 13 amino acids. V lost 6 bases and J lost 1, with 9 bases in between. CDR3 DNA: TGTGCCAGCTCCGGACACGCGAACACTGAAGCTTTCTTT. It specifies CASSGHANTEAFF.

This clonotype was seen a few times. This chain connects TRBV6-1 to TRBJ2-3, with 7 positions matching TRBD1. The V segment lost 0 bases and the J segment 4 bases; nucleotides outside the gene matches: 7. Per the germline V gene, CDR1 is MNHNS and CDR2 is SASEGT. This CDR3 region has 16 residues. CDR3 region: CASSEAQGEKADTQYF. The CDR3 DNA sequence: TGTGCCAGCAGTGAAGCTCAGGGGGAAAAAGCAGATACGCAGTATTTT.

This clonotype was observed a few times. This sequence joins TRBV27 and TRBJ2-5; D uncertain. The CDR3 is 13 residues long. V lost 2 bases and J 1 base, leaving 5 bases between the germline ends. CDR1 and CDR2 from the germline V gene are MNHEY and SMNVEV (reference sequence). CDR3 DNA sequence: TGTGCCAGCAGTTTAAACGGCCAAGAGACCCAGTACTTC. Residues: CASSLNGQETQYF.

This clonotype was found a few times. Here the CDR3 DNA reads TGTGCCAGCAGTTGGGAGGGGGGGGCAGATACGCAGTATTTT. Protein sequence: CASSWEGGADTQYF. The chain employs TRBV12-3 or TRBV12-4 and TRBJ2-3; D is possibly TRBD2 (7 bases). CDR3 length equals 14 residues. The V gene lost 4 bases and the J gene lost 4 bases, with 12 bases spanning the gap.